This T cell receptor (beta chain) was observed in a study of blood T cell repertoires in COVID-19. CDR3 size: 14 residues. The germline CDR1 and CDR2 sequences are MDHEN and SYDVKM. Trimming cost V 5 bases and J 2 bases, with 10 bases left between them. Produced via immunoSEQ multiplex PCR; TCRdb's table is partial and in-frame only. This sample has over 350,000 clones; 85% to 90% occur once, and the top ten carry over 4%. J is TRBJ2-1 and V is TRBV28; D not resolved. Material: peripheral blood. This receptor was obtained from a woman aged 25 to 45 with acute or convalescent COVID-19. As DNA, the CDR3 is TGTGCCAGCAGTCCTATCCAGGCCTACAATGAGCAGTTCTTC. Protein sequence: CASSPIQAYNEQFF.